This T cell receptor (beta chain) was identified in a study of identical twins. CDR3 length: 12 residues. Germline V lookup: CDR1 DFQATT, CDR2 SNEGSKA (reference sequence). V gave up 3 bases and J gave up 8 bases; unmatched junction bases: 7. TCRdb recomputed calls from the 5' RACE reads with MiXCR, one row per CDR3 protein. This table has around 450,000 distinct CDR3 sequences, over 12% appearing once. Separately, the same data were catalogued under a study of yellow fever vaccine responses in identical twins. According to that study: Convergence reportedly seemed to mark part of the twins' vaccine T cell response, with personalization marking the rest.

The receptor's source is a young woman in good health. Sequenced material: CD4+ T cells sorted from blood. The chain couples TRBV20-1 to TRBJ2-7; 7 nucleotides line up with TRBD2. For the CDR3, the DNA is TGCAGTGCTAGTGAAACTAGCGACAAGCAGTACTTC. It translates to CSASETSDKQYF.